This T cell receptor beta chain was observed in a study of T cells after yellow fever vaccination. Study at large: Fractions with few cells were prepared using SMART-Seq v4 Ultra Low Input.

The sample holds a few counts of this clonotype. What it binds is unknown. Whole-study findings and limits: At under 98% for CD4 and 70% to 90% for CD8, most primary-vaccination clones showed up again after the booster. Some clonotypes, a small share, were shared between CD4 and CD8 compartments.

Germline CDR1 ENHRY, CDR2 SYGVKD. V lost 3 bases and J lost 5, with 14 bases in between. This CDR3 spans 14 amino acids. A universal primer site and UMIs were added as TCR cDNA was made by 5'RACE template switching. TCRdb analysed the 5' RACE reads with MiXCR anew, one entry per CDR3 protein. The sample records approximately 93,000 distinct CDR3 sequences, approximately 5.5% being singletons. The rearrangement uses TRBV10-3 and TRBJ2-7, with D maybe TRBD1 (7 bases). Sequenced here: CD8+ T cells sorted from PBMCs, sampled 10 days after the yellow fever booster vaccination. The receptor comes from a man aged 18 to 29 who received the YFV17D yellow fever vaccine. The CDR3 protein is CAISDAGQSHEQYF. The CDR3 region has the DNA TGTGCCATCAGTGATGCGGGACAGTCCCACGAGCAGTACTTC.